The 20 T cell receptor beta chains listed next were all sequenced from one sample in a study of T cells in Graves' hyperthyroidism and ophthalmopathy. Amplification yielded TCR beta CDR3 regions, with RNA transcripts as the source. In the first-round RT-PCR of the TCR CDR3, the HTBI primer set was used. TCRdb analysed the multiplex PCR reads with MiXCR anew, one entry per CDR3 protein. Of under 500,000 distinct CDR3 sequences in the sample, more than 13% were seen once. The specimen was blood. All receptors come from a man aged 45-65 years with Graves' ophthalmopathy.

This sequence joins TRBV6-2 or TRBV6-3 and TRBJ1-1; no clear D. CDR3 length equals 13 residues. Trimming took off 5 bases at V and 5 bases at J, with 12 bases between the two ends. CDR1 and CDR2 from the germline V gene are MNHEY and SVGEGT. CDR3 DNA sequence: TGTGCCAGCAGTGTCGAGGTGGAAACTGAAGCTTTCTTT. Translating it yields CASSVEVETEAFF.

The chain couples TRBV10-3 to TRBJ2-7; tentative D call: TRBD1 (7 bases). The V end was cut by 10 bases, the J end by 0 bases, with 19 bases between. Germline V lookup: CDR1 ENHRY, CDR2 SYGVKD. This CDR3 comprises 15 residues. CDR3 nucleotides: TGTGCCACAGGGGGGCGGCTAGCGAGCTCCTACGAGCAGTACTTC. Its translation: CATGGRLASSYEQYF.

The chain links TRBV3-1 to TRBJ1-2; D gene unclear. The V gene lost 0 bases and the J gene lost 3 bases, with 11 bases spanning the gap. The CDR3 loop spans 15 amino acids. Germline values: CDR1 LGHDT, CDR2 YNNKEL (reference sequence). This chain's CDR3 is CASSQEDGGYYGYTF. In nucleotides, the CDR3 is TGTGCCAGCAGCCAAGAAGACGGAGGTTACTATGGCTACACCTTC.

On this clonotype itself: This may be a read error, as it is one base from a much larger clone. This chain uses TRBV9 with TRBJ1-2; TRBD1 agrees at 9 bases. Germline CDR1 reads SGDLS; CDR2 reads YYNGEE. The CDR3 extends over 14 amino acids. V lost 4 bases to trimming and J lost 5 bases; unmatched junction nucleotides: 6. Here the CDR3 DNA reads TGTGCCAGCAGCACGGGACAGGGAAAGTATGGCTACACCTTC. It codes for CASSTGQGKYGYTF.

This clonotype came up many times. This chain uses TRBV7-2 with TRBJ1-4; D not resolved. V was clipped by 8 bases and J by 10 bases, with 14 bases between them. Germline V CDR1 and CDR2: SGHTA, FQGNSA. The CDR3 length is 12 residues. The CDR3 sequence is CASGPAFGKLFF. CDR3 DNA sequence: TGTGCCAGCGGACCCGCCTTCGGAAAACTGTTTTTT.

This clonotype was found a few times. One junction end disagrees with the germline gene, perhaps due to a read error. This chain links TRBV5-1 with TRBJ1-1; perhaps TRBD1 as D (6 bases). This CDR3 is built from 15 residues. Germline-derived CDR1 and CDR2 are SGHRS and YFSETQ. This chain's CDR3 is CASGLVDSMNTEAFF. In DNA form, the CDR3 reads TGCGCCAGCGGCTTGGTGGACAGCATGAACACTGAAGCTTTCTTT.

In this sample, this clonotype turned up many times. This chain connects TRBV12-3 or TRBV12-4 to TRBJ1-5, with D uncertain. V was pared by 2 bases and J by 0 bases, with 11 bases between. The length of the CDR3 is 16 residues. The CDR3 region is CASSLFGHFSNQPQHF. CDR3 DNA sequence: TGTGCCAGCAGTTTATTTGGGCACTTTAGCAATCAGCCCCAGCATTTT.

Concerning this clonotype itself: Just one base apart from a much larger clone, this may be a read error. The rearrangement joins TRBV2 to TRBJ1-4, with D perhaps TRBD1 (6 bases). The V gene's germline CDR1 is SNHLY and CDR2 FYNNEI. This CDR3 has 14 residues. Trimming cost V 7 bases and J 8 bases, with 17 bases left between them. In nucleotides, the CDR3 is TGTGCCAGCAAACTACCGTCGGGGGCCGAAAAACTGTTTTTT. It encodes CASKLPSGAEKLFF.

The chain carries TRBV12-3 or TRBV12-4 and TRBJ2-5; the match to TRBD1 covers 8 bases. V shed 6 bases, J shed 7 bases, and the junction held 7 bases outside the gene matches. The CDR3 has 13 amino acids. In DNA, the CDR3 is TGTGCCAGCAGCCGGGACAGGACGGGGACCCAGTACTTC. Protein: CASSRDRTGTQYF.

In its sample, this clonotype was seen many times. J is TRBJ2-5 and V is TRBV9; weak D call: TRBD2 (6 bases). V lost 4 bases, J lost 1 base, and 14 bases lay in between. Germline V lookup: CDR1 SGDLS, CDR2 YYNGEE. This CDR3 has 15 amino acids. The CDR3 is CASSLHSAGQETQYF. CDR3 DNA: TGTGCCAGCAGCCTCCATTCAGCGGGCCAAGAGACCCAGTACTTC. The full variable domain, with the rest looked up from reference TRBV9 and TRBJ2-5, is DSGVTQTPKHLITATGQRVTLRCSPRSGDLSVYWYQQSLDQGLQFLIQYYNGEERAKGNILERFSAQQFPDLHSELNLSSLELGDSALYFCASSLHSAGQETQYFGPGTRLLVL.

This clonotype was seen at least ten times. The chain has TRBV3-1 and TRBJ2-1; 8 bases align to TRBD2. Germline trimming cut 4 bases from V and 6 bases from J; bases unmatched to any gene: 5. The CDR3 is made up of 14 amino acids. The germline V gene encodes CDR1 LGHDT and CDR2 YNNKEL (reference sequence). The CDR3 sequence is CASSLPSGSNEQFF. CDR3 DNA: TGTGCCAGCAGCCTGCCCAGCGGGAGCAATGAGCAGTTCTTC.

V and J are TRBV27 and TRBJ2-7; 11 bases match TRBD2. The V gene's germline CDR1 is MNHEY and CDR2 SMNVEV (reference sequence). V trimming: 7 bases; J trimming: 5 bases; junction bases outside the gene matches: 10. The CDR3 length is 15 residues. CDR3 bases: TGTGCCAGCACTCCACTAGCGGGAGATTCCCACGAGCAGTACTTC. This translates into CASTPLAGDSHEQYF.

This clonotype was observed a few times. This may come from a read error, since a much larger clone is one base off. The chain joins TRBV30 to TRBJ2-4, with 7 bases matching TRBD2. CDR1 is GTSNPN and CDR2 is SVGIG in the germline V gene (reference sequence). The CDR3 has 15 residues. CDR3 nucleotides: TGTGGCTACTCTAGCGGCGCCCTAGCCAAAAACATTCAGTACTTC. The encoded protein is CGYSSGALAKNIQYF.

This clonotype was seen ten or more times. The rearrangement joins TRBV19 to TRBJ1-1; D perhaps matches TRBD1 (6 bases). There are 14 residues in the CDR3. Deletions cut 9 bases from V and 4 bases from J, with 18 bases between. CDR1 LNHDA and CDR2 SQIVND come from the germline V gene (reference sequence). This CDR3 is CASKGDTGGTEAFF. CDR3 sequence (DNA): TGTGCCAGCAAGGGGGACACCGGGGGCACTGAAGCTTTCTTT.

This clonotype was detected ten times or more. The chain uses TRBV28 and TRBJ1-2; D might be TRBD1 (6 bases). Deletions cut 6 bases from V and 8 bases from J, with 16 bases between. The length of the CDR3 is 13 residues. Per germline, CDR1 MDHEN and CDR2 SYDVKM. DNA of the CDR3: TGTGCCAGCAGGGTTCTAACAGGGAAGGGCTACACCTTC. Protein: CASRVLTGKGYTF.

In this sample, this clonotype turned up many times. V usage is TRBV11-2 and J usage is TRBJ2-7; 11 nucleotides match TRBD2. V was clipped by 5 bases and J by 5 bases; unmatched bases: 14. Germline lookup yields CDR1 SGHAT and CDR2 FQNNGV. This CDR3 region has 17 residues. The CDR3 region is CASSTRGSSGRRDEQYF. Here the CDR3 DNA reads TGTGCCAGCAGCACCCGTGGGTCTAGCGGGAGGCGGGACGAGCAGTACTTC.

The genes are TRBV28 and TRBJ1-3; D ambiguous. The CDR3 has 14 amino acids. The germline V gene has CDR1 MDHEN and CDR2 SYDVKM. Trimming pared 9 bases from V and 5 bases from J, leaving 17 bases between. The CDR3: CASRSGSTRNTIYF. Written as DNA, the CDR3 is TGTGCCAGTCGTTCTGGGTCGACAAGAAACACCATATATTTT.

This clonotype was seen ten or more times. As DNA, the CDR3 is TGTGCCAGCAGCTTTAGCGGGGCGAACACCGGGGAGCTGTTTTTT. Protein sequence: CASSFSGANTGELFF. The chain uses TRBV11-2 and TRBJ2-2, with 8 bases fitting TRBD2. V dropped 3 bases and J dropped 0; count of bases not matched to a gene: 0. Germline CDR1 and CDR2: SGHAT and FQNNGV. The CDR3 runs 15 residues. Full variable domain (outside the CDR3, taken from reference TRBV11-2 and TRBJ2-2): EAGVAQSPRYKIIEKRQSVAFWCNPISGHATLYWYQQILGQGPKLLIQFQNNGVVDDSQLPKDRFSAERLKGVDSTLKIQPAKLEDSAVYLCASSFSGANTGELFFGEGSRLTVL.

The sample holds many counts of this clonotype. The chain employs TRBV2 and TRBJ1-5, with 7 positions matching TRBD1. With V trimmed by 6 bases and J by 4 bases, 12 bases remained unmatched. The CDR3 contains 16 residues. The germline CDR1 and CDR2 sequences are SNHLY and FYNNEI. Written as DNA, the CDR3 is TGTGCCAGCAGCCTCCAGGGGGGGGCTAATAATCAGCCCCAGCATTTT. This gives the protein CASSLQGGANNQPQHF.

This clonotype appeared many times. The chain recombines TRBV27 with TRBJ2-3, with 10 bases identical to TRBD2. The junction had 9 bases not matched to a gene; V was cut back by 4 bases and J by 5 bases. CDR1 and CDR2 (germline): MNHEY, SMNVEV (reference sequence). The CDR3 contains 16 residues. CDR3 sequence reads: CASSSTGTSVLDTQYF. CDR3 coding DNA: TGTGCCAGCAGTTCTACCGGGACTAGCGTCTTAGATACGCAGTATTTT.